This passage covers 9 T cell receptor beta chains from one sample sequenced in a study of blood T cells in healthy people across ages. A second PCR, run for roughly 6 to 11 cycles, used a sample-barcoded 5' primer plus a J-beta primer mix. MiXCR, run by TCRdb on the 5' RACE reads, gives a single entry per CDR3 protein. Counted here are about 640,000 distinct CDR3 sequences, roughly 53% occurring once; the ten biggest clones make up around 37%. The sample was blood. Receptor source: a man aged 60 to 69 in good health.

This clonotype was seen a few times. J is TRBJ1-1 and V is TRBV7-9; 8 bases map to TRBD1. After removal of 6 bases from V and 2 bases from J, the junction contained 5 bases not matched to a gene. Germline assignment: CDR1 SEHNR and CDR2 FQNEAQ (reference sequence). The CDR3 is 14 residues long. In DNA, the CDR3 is TGTGCCAGCAGGACAGGGGAGGCTAACACTGAAGCTTTCTTT. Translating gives CASRTGEANTEAFF.

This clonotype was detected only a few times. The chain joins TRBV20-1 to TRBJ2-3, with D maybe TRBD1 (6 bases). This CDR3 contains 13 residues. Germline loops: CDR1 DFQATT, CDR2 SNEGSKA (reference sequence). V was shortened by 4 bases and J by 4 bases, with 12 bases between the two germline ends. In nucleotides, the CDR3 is TGCAGTGCTACTTATGGGGGCGCAGATACGCAGTATTTT. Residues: CSATYGGADTQYF.

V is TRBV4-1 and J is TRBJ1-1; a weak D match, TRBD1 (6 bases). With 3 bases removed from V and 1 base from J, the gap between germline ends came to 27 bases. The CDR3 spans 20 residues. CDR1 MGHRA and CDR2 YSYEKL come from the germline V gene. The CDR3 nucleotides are TGCGCCAGCAGCCAGAGTTGGGGGGGCGATCGCCCCAGTCAGAACACTGAAGCTTTCTTT. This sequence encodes CASSQSWGGDRPSQNTEAFF.

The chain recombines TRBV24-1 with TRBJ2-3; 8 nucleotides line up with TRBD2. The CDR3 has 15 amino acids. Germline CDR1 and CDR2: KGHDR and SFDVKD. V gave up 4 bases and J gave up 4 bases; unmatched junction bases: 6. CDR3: CATSDTSGASDTQYF. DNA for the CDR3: TGTGCCACCAGTGACACTAGCGGTGCCTCAGATACGCAGTATTTT.

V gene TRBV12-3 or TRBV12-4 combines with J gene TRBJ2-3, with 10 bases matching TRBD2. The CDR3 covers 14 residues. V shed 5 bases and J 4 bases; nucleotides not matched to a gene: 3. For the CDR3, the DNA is TGTGCCAGCAGTCCCGGGACTAGCGCAGATACGCAGTATTTT. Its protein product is CASSPGTSADTQYF.

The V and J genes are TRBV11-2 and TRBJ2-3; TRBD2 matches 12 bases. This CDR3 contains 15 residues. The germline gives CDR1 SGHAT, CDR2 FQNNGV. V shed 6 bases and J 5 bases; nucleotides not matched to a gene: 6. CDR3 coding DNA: TGTGCCAGCAGTCCCCTGACTAGCGGGGGAGATACGCAGTATTTT. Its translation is CASSPLTSGGDTQYF. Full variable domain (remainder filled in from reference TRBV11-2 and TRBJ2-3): EAGVAQSPRYKIIEKRQSVAFWCNPISGHATLYWYQQILGQGPKLLIQFQNNGVVDDSQLPKDRFSAERLKGVDSTLKIQPAKLEDSAVYLCASSPLTSGGDTQYFGPGTRLTVL.

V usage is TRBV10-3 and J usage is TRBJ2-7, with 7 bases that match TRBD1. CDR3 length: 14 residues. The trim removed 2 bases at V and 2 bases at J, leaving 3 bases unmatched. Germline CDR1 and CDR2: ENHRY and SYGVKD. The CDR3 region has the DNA TGTGCCATCAGTGAGGGGGACAGCCCCTACGAGCAGTACTTC. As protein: CAISEGDSPYEQYF.

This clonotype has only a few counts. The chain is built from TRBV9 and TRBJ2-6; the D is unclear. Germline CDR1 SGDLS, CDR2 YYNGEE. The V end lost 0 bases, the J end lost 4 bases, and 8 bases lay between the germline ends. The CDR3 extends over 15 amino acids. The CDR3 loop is CASSVVPSGANVLTF. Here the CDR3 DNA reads TGTGCCAGCAGCGTAGTGCCGAGCGGGGCCAACGTCCTGACTTTC.

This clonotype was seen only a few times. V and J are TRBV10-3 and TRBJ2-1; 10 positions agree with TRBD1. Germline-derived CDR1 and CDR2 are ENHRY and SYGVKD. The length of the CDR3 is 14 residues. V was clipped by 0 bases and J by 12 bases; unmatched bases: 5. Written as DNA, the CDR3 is TGTGCCATCAGTGAGTCCGACAGGGGGCGGGTGCAGTTCTTC. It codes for CAISESDRGRVQFF.